This passage covers 31 T cell receptor beta chains from one sample sequenced in a study of blood T cells in healthy people across ages. The second PCR ran about 6 to 12 cycles with a sample-barcoded 5' primer and J-beta primers. Each CDR3 protein gets one entry after TCRdb re-called the 5' RACE reads with MiXCR. This sample yields fewer than 800,000 distinct CDR3 sequences, of which 45% to 50% are seen a single time; 25% to 35% belongs to the top ten. The sample taken for sequencing was blood. These receptors all come from a woman aged 55-70 years in good health.

This chain joins TRBV5-1 and TRBJ2-1; TRBD2 matches at 9 bases. The CDR3 sequence is 20 residues long. Germline values: CDR1 SGHRS, CDR2 YFSETQ. The V segment lost 1 base and the J segment 2 bases; nucleotides outside the gene matches: 16. In DNA form, the CDR3 reads TGCGCCAGCAGCTTGTCACCGGGACTAGCCATCGGACTAGCCTACAATGAGCAGTTCTTC. This gives the protein CASSLSPGLAIGLAYNEQFF.

This clonotype has just a few counts. V gene TRBV18 combines with J gene TRBJ1-5; no clear D. The germline V and J ends were trimmed by 2 bases and 3 bases, with 8 bases remaining between them. In germline, CDR1 is KGHSH, CDR2 LQKENI. The CDR3 is 14 residues long. The chain's CDR3 is CASSPGQANQPQHF. CDR3 bases: TGTGCCAGCTCACCAGGGCAGGCCAATCAGCCCCAGCATTTT.

With regard to this clonotype: A read error is possible here, since a much larger clone lies one base away. J is TRBJ2-1 and V is TRBV27, with a weak D call TRBD2 (6 bases). CDR3 length equals 13 residues. Per germline, CDR1 MNHEY and CDR2 SMNVEV (reference sequence). CDR3 in DNA: TGTACCAGCAGTTCGGGACTCAGCTATGAGCAGTTCTTC. Protein: CTSSSGLSYEQFF.

With respect to this clonotype: A read error may account for a junction end that differs from germline. V usage is TRBV27 and J usage is TRBJ2-1; tentative D call: TRBD1 (5 bases). This CDR3 is built from 17 residues. CDR1 and CDR2 (germline): MNHEY, SMNVEV (reference sequence). The CDR3 loop is CATKKPFQGSSYNVQFF. CDR3 in DNA: TGTGCCACCAAAAAACCCTTCCAGGGAAGCTCCTACAATGTGCAGTTCTTC.

V gene TRBV18 combines with J gene TRBJ2-7; TRBD1 agrees at 9 bases. V was clipped by 5 bases and J by 2 bases; unmatched bases: 7. The CDR3 spans 15 residues. From germline, CDR1 is KGHSH and CDR2 LQKENI. The CDR3 sequence: CASSFHRGLTYEQYF. The CDR3 bases are TGTGCCAGCTCATTTCACAGGGGGCTTACCTACGAGCAGTACTTC.

As regards this clonotype: The junction shows a germline mismatch at one end, possibly a read error. J is TRBJ1-6 and V is TRBV4-3, with 7 bases fitting TRBD1. The CDR3 has 16 residues. Germline V CDR1 and CDR2: LGHNA, YSLEER. CDR3 bases: TGCGCCAGCAGCCAAGGGGCAGGGGGATTTAATTCACCACTCCACTTT. Its protein product is CASSQGAGGFNSPLHF.

This clonotype was picked up many times. The V and J genes are TRBV28 and TRBJ2-1; D possibly matches TRBD1 or TRBD2 (5 bases each). Germline values: CDR1 MDHEN, CDR2 SYDVKM. Trimming removed 2 bases at V and 2 bases at J, with 13 bases between. This CDR3 contains 16 residues. The CDR3 DNA follows: TGTGCCAGCAGTTTAATAAAGGGACGGGCCTACAATGAGCAGTTCTTC. Amino acid sequence: CASSLIKGRAYNEQFF.

This chain connects TRBV28 to TRBJ2-3; the D gene could be TRBD1 or TRBD2 (5 bases each). This CDR3 region has 18 residues. The germline gives CDR1 MDHEN, CDR2 SYDVKM. Between the trimmed V and J ends, which lost 5 bases and 3 bases, there was a span of 24 bases. CDR3 residues: CASSPNFRLVGGTDTQYF. CDR3 DNA: TGTGCCAGCAGTCCCAATTTTAGGCTAGTTGGGGGTACAGATACGCAGTATTTT.

This clonotype turned up a few times. The genes are TRBV4-2 and TRBJ2-3; D is unresolved. CDR3 length equals 15 residues. The ends were cut back, 4 bases at V and 1 base at J, with 12 bases in the middle. Germline CDR1 LGHNA, CDR2 YNFKEQ. The CDR3 coding sequence is TGTGCCAGCAGCCCTACAGTCGCCCGCACAGATACGCAGTATTTT. Amino acids: CASSPTVARTDTQYF.

Regarding this clonotype: At one end the junction does not follow the germline gene, possibly because of a read error. The chain employs TRBV18 and TRBJ2-3; TRBD2 might be the D (5 bases). Looked up from germline, CDR1 is KGHSH and CDR2 is LQKENI. This CDR3 spans 14 amino acids. This CDR3 reads CASSSPGSADTQYF. CDR3 DNA sequence: TGTGCCAGCTCATCACCGGGAAGCGCAGATACGCAGTATTTT.

J is TRBJ2-7 and V is TRBV20-1; 8 bases fit TRBD1. V lost 3 bases to trimming and J lost 4 bases; unmatched junction nucleotides: 8. Germline CDR1 and CDR2: DFQATT and SNEGSKA (reference sequence). This CDR3 is 14 amino acids long. CDR3 protein: CSASLGQGKYEQYF. CDR3 DNA sequence: TGCAGTGCTAGCCTCGGACAGGGAAAGTACGAGCAGTACTTC.

This clonotype was seen a handful of times. V is TRBV7-2 and J is TRBJ2-1; D is undetermined. In germline, CDR1 is SGHTA, CDR2 FQGNSA. Trimming removed 1 base from V and 7 bases from J, with 8 bases in between. The CDR3 has 13 residues. The CDR3 region has the DNA TGTGCCAGCAGCTTAGTAATAAGAAATGAGCAGTTCTTC. It codes for CASSLVIRNEQFF.

The rearrangement uses TRBV12-3 or TRBV12-4 and TRBJ1-1, with D hard to call. V lost 2 bases and J lost 2, with 9 bases in between. CDR3 length equals 14 residues. The CDR3, as DNA: TGTGCCAGCAGTTTAAGTGGTTTAAACACTGAAGCTTTCTTT. It is translated as CASSLSGLNTEAFF.

This chain joins TRBV5-1 and TRBJ2-7; possible D gene TRBD2, 5 bases. Trimming removed 4 bases at V and 6 bases at J, with 11 bases between. Per germline, CDR1 SGHRS and CDR2 YFSETQ. The CDR3 totals 12 residues. The CDR3 is CASSVRGREQYF. The CDR3, as DNA: TGCGCCAGCAGCGTGCGAGGGCGCGAGCAGTACTTC.

This clonotype was detected a few times. V gene TRBV27 combines with J gene TRBJ1-2; 9 bases match TRBD1. The CDR3 spans 16 residues. Trimming removed 1 base from V and 4 bases from J; junction bases left unmatched: 7. Germline V gene lookup returns CDR1 MNHEY and CDR2 SMNVEV (reference sequence). CDR3 nucleotides: TGTGCCAGCAGTTTATTTTGGACAGGGGACTCCTATGGCTACACCTTC. Residues: CASSLFWTGDSYGYTF.

This chain joins TRBV28 and TRBJ2-5; 7 positions agree with TRBD2. Germline CDR1 is MDHEN and CDR2 is SYDVKM. The CDR3 is 11 residues long. J lost 9 bases, V lost 6 bases, and 4 bases had no gene match. The CDR3 sequence: CASSLAAAQYF. The CDR3 DNA reads TGTGCCAGCAGCCTAGCGGCGGCCCAGTACTTC.

A few counts support this clonotype. The rearrangement uses TRBV29-1 and TRBJ1-1, with D possibly TRBD1 on 6 matching bases. V was cut by 6 bases and J by 3 bases, with 11 bases left in between. The CDR3 extends over 12 amino acids. Germline CDR1 SQVTM, CDR2 ANQGSEA. The DNA of the CDR3 is TGCAGCGTACAGGGATCTTACACTGAAGCTTTCTTT. Its protein is CSVQGSYTEAFF.

This clonotype was observed a few times. The J gene is TRBJ1-1, the V gene TRBV29-1; 7 bases are a match to TRBD1. The germline CDR1 and CDR2 sequences are SQVTM and ANQGSEA. This CDR3 spans 11 amino acids. The V and J ends lost 4 bases and 5 bases, in that order; junction bases with no gene match: 1. CDR3 sequence (DNA): TGCAGCGTTGCGACAGGGACTGAAGCTTTCTTT. It translates to CSVATGTEAFF.

This chain connects TRBV7-9 to TRBJ2-5; unclear D gene. This CDR3 has 12 amino acids. The V gene lost 4 bases and the J gene lost 6 bases, with 9 bases spanning the gap. CDR1 and CDR2 (germline): SEHNR, FQNEAQ (reference sequence). The CDR3 DNA reads TGTGCCAGCAGCTCATCGGGCCAGACCCAGTACTTC. Translating gives CASSSSGQTQYF.

Details on this clonotype: The junction and the germline gene differ at one end; a read error may be behind it. The CDR3 DNA sequence: TGCGCCAGTAGCTTGGACGGGACAGCTTATCAGCCCCAGCATTTT. Amino acid sequence: CASSLDGTAYQPQHF. The V and J genes are TRBV5-1 and TRBJ1-5, with 7 bases aligning to TRBD1. CDR1 and CDR2 (germline): SGHRS, YFSETQ. The CDR3 is made up of 15 amino acids.

The genes are TRBV6-6 and TRBJ2-5, with D possibly TRBD2 on 5 matching bases. V lost 8 bases and J lost 11, with 21 bases in between. Germline V gives CDR1 MNHNY, CDR2 SVGAGI (reference sequence). CDR3 length equals 13 residues. The CDR3 protein is CASDVGDFDGQYF. For the CDR3, the DNA is TGTGCCAGCGACGTCGGGGATTTCGACGGGCAGTACTTC.

This chain connects TRBV15 to TRBJ2-5, with TRBD1 identical over 8 bases. Per germline, CDR1 LNHNV and CDR2 YYDKDF (reference sequence). With V trimmed by 5 bases and J by 2 bases, 10 bases remained unmatched. The CDR3 is 16 amino acids. The chain's CDR3 is CATSPRRDRWQETQYF. In DNA form, the CDR3 reads TGTGCCACCAGCCCCCGTCGGGACAGGTGGCAAGAGACCCAGTACTTC.

This chain uses TRBV24-1 with TRBJ2-5; 12 bases map to TRBD2. CDR1 is KGHDR and CDR2 is SFDVKD in the germline V gene. Trimming took 4 bases from V and 5 from J; bases not matched to a gene: 4. The CDR3 consists of 15 residues. The CDR3 DNA is TGTGCCACCAGTGAAGCAACTAGCGGGAGGGAGACCCAGTACTTC. Translation: CATSEATSGRETQYF.

In its sample, this clonotype was seen a few times. The J gene is TRBJ2-1, the V gene TRBV12-3 or TRBV12-4; no reliable D call. The CDR3 is 12 amino acids. Trimming took 10 bases from V and 7 from J, leaving 14 bases between them. The CDR3 protein is CATVPWDNEQFF. DNA of the CDR3: TGTGCCACCGTGCCATGGGATAATGAGCAGTTCTTC.

The chain couples TRBV2 to TRBJ2-2; D might be TRBD2 (6 bases). V was cut by 2 bases and J by 7 bases, with 20 bases left in between. CDR1 SNHLY and CDR2 FYNNEI come from the germline V gene. The CDR3 totals 17 residues. The CDR3 DNA reads as TGTGCCAGCAGTGAACTCGGTGGAGGGTTTAAAGGCGGGGAGCTGTTTTTT. Protein product: CASSELGGGFKGGELFF.

The chain has TRBV10-3 and TRBJ2-1, with 10 bases fitting TRBD2. V shed 2 bases and J 8 bases; nucleotides not matched to a gene: 9. Germline CDR1 ENHRY, CDR2 SYGVKD. The CDR3 sequence is 16 residues long. CDR3 DNA: TGTGCCATCAGTGAGAGGGAGCGGGAGGGTTTAGATGAGCAGTTCTTC. Encoded protein: CAISEREREGLDEQFF.

The chain joins TRBV7-2 to TRBJ1-4; 7 nucleotides line up with TRBD1. The CDR3 loop spans 14 amino acids. Germline CDR1 and CDR2: SGHTA and FQGNSA. The ends lost 5 bases at V and 8 bases at J; junction bases unmatched: 8. CDR3: CASSAGGSVEKLFF. The CDR3 bases are TGTGCCAGCAGCGCAGGGGGATCAGTGGAAAAACTGTTTTTT.

The chain is built from TRBV24-1 and TRBJ1-5; 8 bases fit TRBD1. Germline CDR1 KGHDR, CDR2 SFDVKD. The CDR3 consists of 15 residues. Trimming cost V 2 bases and J 7 bases; bases outside gene matches: 6. Written as DNA, the CDR3 is TGTGCCACCAGTGATTCAGGGGGCGCAGGGCAGCCCCAGCATTTT. It specifies CATSDSGGAGQPQHF.

This rearrangement joins TRBV29-1 to TRBJ2-4, with D perhaps matching TRBD1 or TRBD2 (5 bases each). Deletions cut 7 bases from V and 13 bases from J, with 17 bases between. The CDR3 runs to 11 residues. Per germline, CDR1 SQVTM and CDR2 ANQGSEA. DNA of the CDR3: TGCAGCGCCGCTGGGGGACCATGGCAGTACTTC. Translation gives CSAAGGPWQYF. Full variable domain (remainder filled in from reference TRBV29-1 and TRBJ2-4): SAVISQKPSRDICQRGTSLTIQCQVDSQVTMMFWYRQQPGQSLTLIATANQGSEATYESGFVIDKFPISRPNLTFSTLTVSNMSPEDSSIYLCSAAGGPWQYFGAGTRLSVL.

This clonotype has a handful of counts. CDR3 sequence: CANSIQGNEQFF. CDR3 in DNA: TGTGCCAACTCAATACAGGGTAATGAGCAGTTCTTC. The V call is TRBV10-3, the J call TRBJ2-1; possibly TRBD1 for D (6 bases). This CDR3 spans 12 amino acids. Germline CDR1 ENHRY, CDR2 SYGVKD. Trimming stripped 10 bases from V and 7 bases from J, with 14 bases between.

The chain is built from TRBV6-4 and TRBJ2-5, with D possibly TRBD1 on 6 matching bases. Germline assignment: CDR1 MRHNA and CDR2 SNTAGT. V was cut by 9 bases and J by 4 bases, with 12 bases left in between. CDR3 length: 12 amino acids. The CDR3 DNA follows: TGTGCCAGGAAGGACAGACCAGAGACCCAGTACTTC. Its protein is CARKDRPETQYF.